This section outlines one T cell receptor beta chain sequence together with its context. Its cognate antigen is unknown. The data originate from a study of a mutant IDH1 vaccine in newly diagnosed glioma. Study-level background: Following radiotherapy alone, or alongside temozolomide cycles, vaccination was started after an interval of 4-6 weeks. The earlier regimen, radiotherapy, temozolomide, or both, was most often both.

Stated time point: week 35, safety follow-up. Vaccine doses each comprised 300 ug of mutant IDH1 20-mer peptide, with topical imiquimod. Repertoires were generated with immunoSEQ multiplex PCR, while TCRdb's copy carries only in-frame clones and drops some. Seen here are tens of thousands of clones, 74% observed once, and the top ten hold about 4.9%. The CDR3 consists of 16 residues. Germline trimming cut 0 bases from V and 7 bases from J; bases unmatched to any gene: 6. Germline V gene data show CDR1 as SGHRS and CDR2 as YFSETQ. The clonotype was recovered from a man between 45 and 60 years old with glioma. The sequencing used PBMCs, collected from a glioma patient whose treatment included an IDH1 peptide vaccine. V and J are TRBV5-1 and TRBJ1-4; 10 bases align to TRBD1. CDR3 protein: CASSLGDRGSSEKLFF. CDR3 sequence (DNA): TGCGCCAGCAGCTTGGGGGACAGGGGTTCGAGTGAAAAACTGTTTTTT. The whole variable domain, filled in from reference TRBV5-1 and TRBJ1-4, reads KAGVTQTPRYLIKTRGQQVTLSCSPISGHRSVSWYQQTPGQGLQFLFEYFSETQRNKGNFPGRFSGRQFSNSRSEMNVSTLELGDSALYLCASSLGDRGSSEKLFFGSGTQLSVL.